The 14 T cell receptor beta chains below were found in one sample sequenced in a study of Ad26.COV2.S vaccination and SARS-CoV-2 variants. Profiled with immunoSEQ multiplex PCR; TCRdb holds only in-frame clones, not every one. The data show 300,000 to 400,000 clones, 90% seen once. Treatment of the sample: 15 to 20 received Ad26.COV2.S at low or high dose, single or two shots; several received placebo; per-sample allocation not given. Samples analyzed were those drawn on day 63 after the first vaccine or placebo injection. The sample consisted of peripheral blood, taken in a trial of Ad26.COV2.S vaccine versus placebo. Receptors were obtained from a person aged 18 to 59 who received the Ad26.COV2.S COVID-19 vaccine or a placebo.

The CDR3, as DNA: TGTGCCAGCAGTTCCGGGGGGGGCTCCTACGAGCAGTACGTC. The encoded protein is CASSSGGGSYEQYV. The gene calls are TRBV6-5 and TRBJ2-7; 8 nucleotides line up with TRBD2. Germline loops: CDR1 MNHEY, CDR2 SVGAGI. This CDR3 has 14 amino acids. V dropped 4 bases and J dropped 0; count of bases not matched to a gene: 2.

The table lists this clone with a few counts. The J gene is TRBJ1-1, the V gene TRBV2; 9 positions agree with TRBD1. CDR1 is SNHLY and CDR2 is FYNNEI in the germline V gene. Unmatched junction bases numbered 11, after V lost 8 bases and J lost 4 bases. The CDR3 is made up of 15 amino acids. The CDR3 loop is CASRYFTQGATEAFF. The CDR3 nucleotides read TGTGCCAGCCGTTACTTCACACAGGGGGCCACTGAAGCTTTCTTT. The complete variable domain, with remaining parts taken from reference TRBV2 and TRBJ1-1, reads EPEVTQTPSHQVTQMGQEVILRCVPISNHLYFYWYRQILGQKVEFLVSFYNNEISEKSEIFDDQFSVERPDGSNFTLKIRSTKLEDSAMYFCASRYFTQGATEAFFGQGTRLTVV.

The chain carries TRBV14 and TRBJ1-6; D ambiguous. Germline loops: CDR1 SGHDN, CDR2 FVKESK. The ends were cut back, 1 base at V and 7 bases at J, with 5 bases in the middle. The CDR3 consists of 13 residues. CDR3 region: CASSQVPNSPLHF. The CDR3 bases are TGTGCCAGCAGCCAAGTGCCGAATTCACCCCTCCACTTT.

The chain has TRBV19 and TRBJ2-2, with D perhaps TRBD2 (5 bases). The CDR3 runs 15 residues. CDR1 and CDR2 (germline): LNHDA, SQIVND (reference sequence). V gave up 5 bases and J gave up 2 bases, with 12 bases separating them. As DNA, the CDR3 is TGTGCCAGTAGTCAACACGGAGGAAACACCGGGGAGCTGTTTTTT. This sequence encodes CASSQHGGNTGELFF.

The V call is TRBV24-1, the J call TRBJ1-2; TRBD1 is a possible D gene (5 bases). Trimming took off 6 bases at V and 3 bases at J, with 13 bases between the two ends. The CDR3 consists of 14 residues. From germline, CDR1 is KGHDR and CDR2 SFDVKD. The CDR3 loop is CATSPGGVDYGYTF. Written as DNA, the CDR3 is TGTGCCACCAGTCCTGGAGGGGTCGACTATGGCTACACCTTC.

V and J are TRBV6-5 and TRBJ2-7, with unresolved D. The germline gives CDR1 MNHEY, CDR2 SVGAGI. The CDR3 is made up of 13 amino acids. Trimming cost V 6 bases and J 4 bases, with 13 bases left between them. The CDR3 nucleotides are TGTGCCAGCAGGGACCGAGGAACGTACGAGCAGTACGTC. It is translated as CASRDRGTYEQYV.

This clone was detected only once. The rearrangement joins TRBV27 to TRBJ1-1; D gene ambiguous. CDR1 MNHEY and CDR2 SMNVEV come from the germline V gene (reference sequence). V was clipped by 3 bases and J by 1 base, with 9 bases between them. The CDR3 is made up of 14 amino acids. CDR3: CASSFRDGNTEAFF. The CDR3 nucleotides are TGTGCCAGCAGTTTCCGGGATGGGAACACTGAAGCTTTCTTT.

The chain is built from TRBV2 and TRBJ1-2, with a possible D match to TRBD1 (6 bases). Deletions cut 5 bases from V and 4 bases from J, with 8 bases between. Looked up from germline, CDR1 is SNHLY and CDR2 is FYNNEI. The CDR3 is 12 amino acids. CDR3 sequence (DNA): TGTGCCAGCAGTTCGGACAGCTATGGCTACACCTTC. This gives the protein CASSSDSYGYTF.

Turning to this clone: This sample also contains other DNA sequences that code for the same CDR3. The V and J genes are TRBV13 and TRBJ2-5; no definite D call. Deletions cut 4 bases from V and 3 bases from J, with 3 bases between. The CDR3 sequence is 11 residues long. In germline, CDR1 is PRHDT, CDR2 FYEKMQ (reference sequence). As DNA, the CDR3 is TGTGCCAGCAGCTCCAAAGAGACCCAGTACTTC. Translated, it gives CASSSKETQYF.

Here the CDR3 reads CASSQETGGKVYEQYF. The CDR3 DNA follows: TGTGCCAGCAGCCAAGAGACAGGGGGTAAGGTCTACGAGCAGTACTTC. The V gene is TRBV4-2, the J gene TRBJ2-7; 9 bases are a match to TRBD1. The CDR3 spans 16 residues. The germline CDR1 and CDR2 sequences are LGHNA and YNFKEQ. The J segment lost 3 bases and the V segment lost 0 bases, leaving 6 bases of the junction unmatched.

The gene calls are TRBV3-1 (or the pseudogene TRBV3-2) and TRBJ2-7; 10 bases match TRBD1. V shed 5 bases and J 2 bases; nucleotides not matched to a gene: 6. The CDR3 has 15 residues. Germline CDR1 LGHDT, CDR2 YNNKEL (reference sequence). The CDR3 sequence is CASSSRDRGPYEQYF. DNA of the CDR3: TGTGCCAGCAGCTCCCGGGACAGGGGACCCTACGAGCAGTACTTC.

The chain has TRBV5-1 and TRBJ1-1; D unclear. V lost 4 bases and J 0 bases, leaving 7 bases between the germline ends. CDR1 and CDR2 (germline): SGHRS, YFSETQ. CDR3 size: 13 residues. The CDR3 sequence is CASSPTMNTEAFF. CDR3 nucleotide sequence: TGCGCCAGCAGCCCCACCATGAACACTGAAGCTTTCTTT.

The gene calls are TRBV7-6 and TRBJ2-1; D may be TRBD1 or TRBD2 (5 bases each). Germline assignment: CDR1 SGHVS and CDR2 FNYEAQ. V was trimmed by 4 bases and J by 7 bases, leaving 11 bases between them. CDR3 length: 13 residues. The CDR3 coding sequence is TGTGCCAGCAGCTCTTCCGGGGCGAATGAGCAGTTCTTC. It codes for CASSSSGANEQFF.

The V call is TRBV5-1, the J call TRBJ2-2, with 9 bases aligning to TRBD2. This CDR3 has 16 residues. V was pared by 3 bases and J by 5 bases, with 8 bases of the junction left unmatched. Germline CDR1 SGHRS, CDR2 YFSETQ. DNA of the CDR3: TGCGCCAGCAGCTCGATTAGCGGGAGTCGGACCGGGGAGCTGTTTTTT. This gives the protein CASSSISGSRTGELFF.